The clone carrying this TCR beta chain was detected a few times. As yet, its antigen is unknown. TCRdb's table, derived via immunoSEQ multiplex PCR, lists solely in-frame clones and lacks some. Seen here are 100,000 or so clones, approximately 84% observed once, and the top ten hold over 15%. These data are taken from a study of T cell responses to AZD1222 COVID-19 vaccine. Study-wide results and caveats: With two AZD1222 doses given, Spike-specific TCR breadth and depth both rose. Just five to seven AZD1222 recipients tested seropositive at baseline. The donor group comprised mostly white British people and more females; the analysis possibly underestimated clonal diversity.

Trimming pared 4 bases from V and 1 base from J, leaving 10 bases between. The CDR3 consists of 14 residues. Germline lookup yields CDR1 LGHDT and CDR2 YNNKEL (reference sequence). The chain has TRBV3-1 (or the pseudogene TRBV3-2) and TRBJ1-1, with a possible D match to TRBD1 (5 bases). The source is an adult in good health. Source: peripheral blood, taken on day 0 of AZD1222 vaccination. Written as DNA, the CDR3 is TGTGCCAGCAGCCTAACGCAGGGGAACACTGAAGCTTTCTTT. It specifies CASSLTQGNTEAFF.